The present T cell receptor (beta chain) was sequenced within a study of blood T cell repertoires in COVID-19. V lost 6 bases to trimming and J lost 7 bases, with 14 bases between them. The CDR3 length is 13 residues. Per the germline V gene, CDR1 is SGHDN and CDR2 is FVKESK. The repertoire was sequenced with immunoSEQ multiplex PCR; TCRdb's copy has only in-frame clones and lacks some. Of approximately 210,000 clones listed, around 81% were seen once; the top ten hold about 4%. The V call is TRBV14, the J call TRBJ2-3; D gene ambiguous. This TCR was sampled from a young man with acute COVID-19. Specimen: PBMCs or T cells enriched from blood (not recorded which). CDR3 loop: CASRAIPSNTQYF. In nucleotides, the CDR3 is TGTGCCAGCAGAGCGATCCCTTCCAATACGCAGTATTTT.